This TCR beta chain was captured in a study of cytomegalovirus exposure and HLA in healthy donors. Study overall: Of around 400 genotyped donors, 81% grouped in the Caucasian-associated ancestry cluster.

Study-wide results and caveats: In a later analysis, most CMV-associated TCR beta chains appeared HLA-restricted. Published work reported that the classifier diagnosed cytomegalovirus status with high specificity and sensitivity. Across all donors, roughly uniform sequencing depth was an assumption of the presence/absence analyses.

In germline, CDR1 is MGHRA, CDR2 YSYEKL. The CDR3 extends over 14 amino acids. V was trimmed by 1 base and J by 2 bases, leaving 9 bases between them. As to this clone: What it recognizes is unknown.

The study ran its PCR with 60 Vbeta and 13 Jbeta primers. The table came from immunoSEQ multiplex PCR; TCRdb's copy has only in-frame clones and leaves some out. The sample yields around 100,000 clones, roughly three quarters seen once. This sequence joins TRBV4-1 and TRBJ2-7; the D gene is possibly TRBD1 (6 bases). The clonotype comes from a male donor in good health and CMV-seropositive. Sample: PBMCs. CDR3 in DNA: TGCGCCAGCAGCCAAGGGACAGCCACCTACGAGCAGTACTTC. This translates into CASSQGTATYEQYF.